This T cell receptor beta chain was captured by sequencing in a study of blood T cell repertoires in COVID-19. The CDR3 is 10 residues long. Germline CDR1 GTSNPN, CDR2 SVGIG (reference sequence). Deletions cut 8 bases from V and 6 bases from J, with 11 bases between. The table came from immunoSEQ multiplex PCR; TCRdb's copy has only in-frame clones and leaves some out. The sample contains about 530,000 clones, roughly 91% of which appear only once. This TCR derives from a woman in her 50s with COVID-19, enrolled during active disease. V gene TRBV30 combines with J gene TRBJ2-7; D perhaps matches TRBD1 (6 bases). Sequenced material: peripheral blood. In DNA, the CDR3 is TGTGCCGGGGGCAGGGGCGAGCAGTACTTC. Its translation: CAGGRGEQYF.